Listed below are T cell receptor beta chains from one sample, sequenced in a study of regulatory T cells in long-lasting Graves disease. TCRdb reanalysed the multiplex PCR reads using MiXCR and keeps one entry per CDR3 protein. Among about 440,000 distinct CDR3 sequences listed, more than 12% were seen once. The same sample was also studied in work on T cells in Graves' hyperthyroidism and ophthalmopathy.

The starting material was peripheral blood mononuclear cells (PBMCs), obtained at new diagnosis, from a patient treated with antithyroid drugs. These receptor sequences come from a woman aged 25 to 39 with Graves disease. Each CDR3 is given with its conserved first and last residue. D genes are given only for firm matches. Size values are once, few and many counts, or a class for expanded clones, and some rows have none.

j_gene: TRBJ2-5
d_gene: TRBD1
len: 11
abundance: many
v_gene: TRBV3-1
CDR3nt: TGTGCCAGCGGACAGGGGGAGACCCAGTACTTC
CDR3aa: CASGQGETQYF

j_gene: TRBJ1-1
d_gene: -
len: 16
abundance: many
v_gene: TRBV3-1
CDR3nt: TGTGCCAGCAGCCGAACCCCCGCCCTAGGGGGTACTGAAGCTTTCTTT
CDR3aa: CASSRTPALGGTEAFF

j_gene: TRBJ1-4
d_gene: -
len: 17
abundance: -
v_gene: TRBV5-4
CDR3nt: TGTGCCAGCAGCCCCTGGGGCGGCGGCTCAACTAATGAAAAACTGTTTTTT
CDR3aa: CASSPWGGGSTNEKLFF

j_gene: TRBJ2-3
d_gene: TRBD2
len: 17
abundance: -
v_gene: TRBV11-2
CDR3nt: TGTGCCAGCAGCTCCCCTAGCGGGAGGAAAAGCACAGATACGCAGTACTTT
CDR3aa: CASSSPSGRKSTDTQYF

j_gene: TRBJ1-5
d_gene: TRBD1
len: 13
abundance: many
v_gene: TRBV5-1
CDR3nt: TGTGCCAGTAGTACCACAGGGGACCAGCCCCAGCATTTT
CDR3aa: CASSTTGDQPQHF

j_gene: TRBJ1-3
d_gene: -
len: 14
abundance: many
v_gene: TRBV11-3
CDR3nt: TGTGCCAGCAGCTTAGGTGGAGCTGGAAACACCATATATTTT
CDR3aa: CASSLGGAGNTIYF

j_gene: TRBJ2-1
d_gene: -
len: 15
abundance: many
v_gene: TRBV25-1
CDR3nt: TGTGCCAGCAGTGTGCCCATGGGGGTCGGCAATGAGCAGTTCTTC
CDR3aa: CASSVPMGVGNEQFF

j_gene: TRBJ1-1
d_gene: TRBD1
len: 14
abundance: few
v_gene: TRBV6-2/TRBV6-3
CDR3nt: TGTGCCAGCAGTTACTCGGGACAGTTGACTGAAGCTTTCTTT
CDR3aa: CASSYSGQLTEAFF

j_gene: TRBJ1-5
d_gene: -
len: 13
abundance: many
v_gene: TRBV2
CDR3nt: TGTGCCAGCTCCCCCGACTTTAATCAGCCCCAGCATTTT
CDR3aa: CASSPDFNQPQHF

j_gene: TRBJ2-3
d_gene: -
len: 13
abundance: few
v_gene: TRBV10-3
CDR3nt: TGTGCCATCGTGGAGGGCGGCACAGATACGCAGTATTTT
CDR3aa: CAIVEGGTDTQYF

j_gene: TRBJ2-7
d_gene: -
len: 13
abundance: many
v_gene: TRBV2
CDR3nt: TGTGCCACCTCCGGCGACGGAACCTACGAGCAGTACTTC
CDR3aa: CATSGDGTYEQYF

j_gene: TRBJ2-1
d_gene: TRBD2
len: 15
abundance: few
v_gene: TRBV4-1
CDR3nt: TGCGCCAGCAGCCAAGCGGGAGGGGACGACAATGAGCAGTTCTTC
CDR3aa: CASSQAGGDDNEQFF

j_gene: TRBJ1-1
d_gene: -
len: 13
abundance: many
v_gene: TRBV6-1
CDR3nt: TGTGCCAGCGGCCTCGTACAGGGTAGAAAAGCTTTCTTT
CDR3aa: CASGLVQGRKAFF

j_gene: TRBJ2-7
d_gene: -
len: 14
abundance: many
v_gene: TRBV7-6
CDR3nt: TGTGCCAGCAGCCTCCGCTCAGGGGTCCACGAGCAGTACTTC
CDR3aa: CASSLRSGVHEQYF

j_gene: TRBJ2-1
d_gene: -
len: 14
abundance: many
v_gene: TRBV27
CDR3nt: TGTGCCAGCAGTTTAAGGCGGGACAATCATGAGCAGTTCTTC
CDR3aa: CASSLRRDNHEQFF

j_gene: TRBJ1-4
d_gene: -
len: 14
abundance: -
v_gene: TRBV2
CDR3nt: TGTGCCAGCAGCACCTCGACCGATGCCGATTATCTGTTTTTT
CDR3aa: CASSTSTDADYLFF

j_gene: TRBJ2-7
d_gene: -
len: 15
abundance: few
v_gene: TRBV6-1
CDR3nt: TGTGCCAGCAGTGAACTACAGGGCGAGCTCTACGAGCAGTACTTC
CDR3aa: CASSELQGELYEQYF

j_gene: TRBJ1-2
d_gene: -
len: 15
abundance: few
v_gene: TRBV28
CDR3nt: TGTGCCAGCAGTTTCTTGACACAGAATAACTATGGCTACACCTTC
CDR3aa: CASSFLTQNNYGYTF

j_gene: TRBJ1-2
d_gene: -
len: 10
abundance: many
v_gene: TRBV20-1
CDR3nt: TGCAGTGCTAGCAGGGAACCTTTCGCCTTC
CDR3aa: CSASREPFAF

j_gene: TRBJ1-2
d_gene: TRBD1
len: 12
abundance: many
v_gene: TRBV20-1
CDR3nt: TGCAGTGCCCCGGGGAGGGGGCCTGGCTACACCTTC
CDR3aa: CSAPGRGPGYTF

j_gene: TRBJ2-7
d_gene: -
len: 14
abundance: many
v_gene: TRBV2
CDR3nt: TGTGCCAGCATCATGACAGGTACCGTCTACGAGCAGTACTTC
CDR3aa: CASIMTGTVYEQYF

j_gene: TRBJ2-7
d_gene: -
len: 14
abundance: many
v_gene: TRBV28
CDR3nt: TGTGCCAGCACATGGGGGGGCTCCTCCTACGAGCAGTACTTC
CDR3aa: CASTWGGSSYEQYF

j_gene: TRBJ2-7
d_gene: -
len: 10
abundance: many
v_gene: TRBV20-1
CDR3nt: TGCAGTGCTAGTATCTACGAGCAGTACTTC
CDR3aa: CSASIYEQYF

j_gene: TRBJ2-7
d_gene: TRBD2
len: 17
abundance: -
v_gene: TRBV20-1
CDR3nt: TGCAGTGCTAGAGTTTGGGGGGAAAGCGGGAGGATACGCGAGCAGTACTTC
CDR3aa: CSARVWGESGRIREQYF

j_gene: TRBJ1-4
d_gene: -
len: 15
abundance: -
v_gene: TRBV19
CDR3nt: TGTGCCAGTAGTATAGGTTGGCAGGGCCGGGAAAAACTGTTTTTT
CDR3aa: CASSIGWQGREKLFF

j_gene: TRBJ1-1
d_gene: -
len: 16
abundance: many
v_gene: TRBV11-2
CDR3nt: TGTGCCAGCAGTGACTTTCTGGGGGGCCGAGGCACTGAAGCTTTCTTT
CDR3aa: CASSDFLGGRGTEAFF

j_gene: TRBJ2-7
d_gene: TRBD1
len: 14
abundance: many
v_gene: TRBV20-1
CDR3nt: TGCGGTGCTATAACCGGGACAGCATCCTACGAGCAGTACTTC
CDR3aa: CGAITGTASYEQYF

j_gene: TRBJ2-7
d_gene: TRBD1
len: 18
abundance: many
v_gene: TRBV6-1
CDR3nt: TGTGCCAGCAGCAAAGGCGGACAGGGAGTCTTTAGCTCCTACGAGCAGTACTTC
CDR3aa: CASSKGGQGVFSSYEQYF

j_gene: TRBJ2-1
d_gene: TRBD1
len: 16
abundance: -
v_gene: TRBV25-1
CDR3nt: TGTGCCAGCAGCCCATCACCCGGGACAGGGGGTACTGAGCAGTTCTTC
CDR3aa: CASSPSPGTGGTEQFF

j_gene: TRBJ1-2
d_gene: -
len: 14
abundance: many
v_gene: TRBV5-5
CDR3nt: TGTGCCAGCACCCCTAACAGGGAAGACTATGGCTACACCTTC
CDR3aa: CASTPNREDYGYTF

j_gene: TRBJ1-2
d_gene: -
len: 15
abundance: many
v_gene: TRBV13
CDR3nt: TGTGCCAGCAGCTCACAGAGACACGGGAACTATGGCTACACCTTC
CDR3aa: CASSSQRHGNYGYTF

j_gene: TRBJ2-2
d_gene: -
len: 14
abundance: few
v_gene: TRBV10-2
CDR3nt: TGCGCCAGCAGCCGGACTACCTGGGCCGGGGAGCTGTTTTTT
CDR3aa: CASSRTTWAGELFF

j_gene: TRBJ2-2
d_gene: -
len: 18
abundance: -
v_gene: TRBV3-1
CDR3nt: TGTGCCAGCAGCCAAGATGAGAGGCAGGGGAAGCGAGCCGGGGAGCTGTTTTTT
CDR3aa: CASSQDERQGKRAGELFF

j_gene: TRBJ2-5
d_gene: -
len: 14
abundance: many
v_gene: TRBV20-1
CDR3nt: TGCAGTGCCCCGGGTGCTGGGTTGGGCGAGACCCAGTACTTC
CDR3aa: CSAPGAGLGETQYF

j_gene: TRBJ2-5
d_gene: -
len: 13
abundance: -
v_gene: TRBV5-1
CDR3nt: TGCGCCAGCAGCTGGAGGGAACAAGAGACCCAGTACTTC
CDR3aa: CASSWREQETQYF

j_gene: TRBJ2-3
d_gene: TRBD2
len: 13
abundance: many
v_gene: TRBV20-1
CDR3nt: TGCAGTGCTAGTGGGACTAAAAGTAGTACGCAGTATTTT
CDR3aa: CSASGTKSSTQYF

j_gene: TRBJ2-1
d_gene: -
len: 13
abundance: -
v_gene: TRBV20-1
CDR3nt: TGCAGTGCTAGCGGGAGCAGGGGCTATGAGCAGTTCTTC
CDR3aa: CSASGSRGYEQFF

j_gene: TRBJ2-1
d_gene: TRBD1
len: 15
abundance: few
v_gene: TRBV7-9
CDR3nt: TGTGCCAGCACCATTGGACAGGGGGCCTACAATGAGCAGTTCTTC
CDR3aa: CASTIGQGAYNEQFF

j_gene: TRBJ2-1
d_gene: TRBD2
len: 17
abundance: many
v_gene: TRBV19
CDR3nt: TGTGCCAGTAGTGTCGGGGCTAGCGGGTGGTCCTACAATGAGCAGTTCTTC
CDR3aa: CASSVGASGWSYNEQFF

j_gene: TRBJ2-1
d_gene: -
len: 14
abundance: -
v_gene: TRBV4-1
CDR3nt: TGCGCCAGCACCCAAGTGGCAGGGGTCAATGAGCAGTTCTTC
CDR3aa: CASTQVAGVNEQFF

j_gene: TRBJ1-3
d_gene: -
len: 17
abundance: few
v_gene: TRBV6-2/TRBV6-3
CDR3nt: TGTGCCAGCAGTGAAGGCGTGTTCTCTCGCTCTGGAAACACCATATATTTT
CDR3aa: CASSEGVFSRSGNTIYF

j_gene: TRBJ2-7
d_gene: -
len: 13
abundance: many
v_gene: TRBV14
CDR3nt: TGTGCCAGCAGTCATAAGAACAGGGACGAGCAGTACTTC
CDR3aa: CASSHKNRDEQYF

j_gene: TRBJ2-3
d_gene: -
len: 14
abundance: many
v_gene: TRBV6-2/TRBV6-3
CDR3nt: TGTGCCAGCAGTTACTCAGTGGGCACAGATACGCAGTATTTT
CDR3aa: CASSYSVGTDTQYF

j_gene: TRBJ2-7
d_gene: -
len: 15
abundance: few
v_gene: TRBV24-1
CDR3nt: TGTGCCACCAGTGATCCCATCAGGGGCTTCGACGAGCAGTACTTC
CDR3aa: CATSDPIRGFDEQYF

j_gene: TRBJ2-2
d_gene: -
len: 14
abundance: once
v_gene: TRBV2
CDR3nt: TGTGCCAGCAGGGCGACAGCGAACACCGGGGAGCTGTTTTTT
CDR3aa: CASRATANTGELFF

j_gene: TRBJ2-3
d_gene: -
len: 14
abundance: many
v_gene: TRBV20-1
CDR3nt: TGCAGTGCTAGAGGCGTCGGTCGGACAGATACGCAGTATTTT
CDR3aa: CSARGVGRTDTQYF

j_gene: TRBJ1-1
d_gene: -
len: 14
abundance: -
v_gene: TRBV6-1
CDR3nt: TGTGCCAGCAGTCAGCGGGTCTCGAACACTGAAGCTTTCTTT
CDR3aa: CASSQRVSNTEAFF

j_gene: TRBJ2-3
d_gene: -
len: 15
abundance: many
v_gene: TRBV7-9
CDR3nt: TGTGCCAGCAGCTTAGAGGGCGCTAGCACAGATACGCAGTATTTT
CDR3aa: CASSLEGASTDTQYF

j_gene: TRBJ2-7
d_gene: -
len: 13
abundance: few
v_gene: TRBV5-5
CDR3nt: TGTGCCAGCAGCTTGAAGGGTGTCTACGAGCAGTACTTC
CDR3aa: CASSLKGVYEQYF

j_gene: TRBJ1-1
d_gene: -
len: 11
abundance: many
v_gene: TRBV11-3
CDR3nt: TGTGCCAGCAGCTTGCGGGCTGAAGCTTTCTTT
CDR3aa: CASSLRAEAFF

j_gene: TRBJ1-2
d_gene: -
len: 13
abundance: many
v_gene: TRBV30
CDR3nt: TGTGCCTGGAGTGCAACAGGAGGCTATGGCTACACCTTC
CDR3aa: CAWSATGGYGYTF

j_gene: TRBJ2-3
d_gene: TRBD2
len: 15
abundance: many
v_gene: TRBV4-1
CDR3nt: TGCGCCAGCAGCCAAGGGGACTACGGCACAGATACGCAGTATTTT
CDR3aa: CASSQGDYGTDTQYF

j_gene: TRBJ2-1
d_gene: -
len: 17
abundance: -
v_gene: TRBV9
CDR3nt: TGTGCCAGCAACAAGGGGGACGGGATTCGTACCTACAATGAGCAGTTCTTC
CDR3aa: CASNKGDGIRTYNEQFF

j_gene: TRBJ1-2
d_gene: -
len: 14
abundance: -
v_gene: TRBV5-1
CDR3nt: TGCGCCAGCAGCTTGGCCATCGGGTTGTATGGCTACACCTTC
CDR3aa: CASSLAIGLYGYTF

j_gene: TRBJ2-7
d_gene: -
len: 14
abundance: many
v_gene: TRBV27
CDR3nt: TGTGCCAGCAGTTTTTTTAACTACCCCTACGAGCAGTACTTC
CDR3aa: CASSFFNYPYEQYF